This entry lists 29 T cell receptor beta chains sequenced from one sample in a study of cytomegalovirus exposure and HLA in healthy donors. PCR involved 60 Vbeta and 13 Jbeta primers. Clones were read by immunoSEQ multiplex PCR, and TCRdb kept only the in-frame ones, dropping some. Among over 100,000 clones listed, 50% to 75% were seen once. The sample consisted of PBMCs. The receptors shown here come from a middle-aged woman in good health and CMV-seropositive.

Worth noting for this clone: A junction boundary mismatches the germline segment, possibly from a read error. The rearrangement uses TRBV5-6 and TRBJ1-2; the D gene is possibly TRBD1 (5 bases). The CDR3 has 18 residues. Germline V CDR1 and CDR2: SGHDT, YYEEEE. The CDR3 reads CASSLRGWSDGGDYGYPF. The CDR3 bases are TGTGCCAGCAGTCTCCGAGGTTGGTCGGACGGCGGGGACTATGGCTACCCCTTC.

The chain combines TRBV9 with TRBJ1-1; D uncertain. V lost 0 bases to trimming and J lost 1 base, with 4 bases between them. Germline loops: CDR1 SGDLS, CDR2 YYNGEE. The CDR3 sequence is 13 residues long. In DNA, the CDR3 is TGTGCCAGCAGCGTAGACTGGAACACTGAAGCTTTCTTT. Its protein product is CASSVDWNTEAFF.

The chain combines TRBV5-1 with TRBJ2-1, with 9 bases aligning to TRBD2. Losses at the gene ends were 2 bases for V and 4 bases for J; bases not matched to a gene: 7. The CDR3 covers 16 residues. Per germline, CDR1 SGHRS and CDR2 YFSETQ. The CDR3 DNA is TGCGCCAGCAGCTTTAGCGGGAGCGGGGTATACAATGAGCAGTTCTTC. It specifies CASSFSGSGVYNEQFF.

This chain joins TRBV11-1 and TRBJ2-1; 10 bases fit TRBD1. This CDR3 contains 16 residues. Germline CDR1 is SGHAT and CDR2 is FQDESV (reference sequence). V lost 0 bases, J lost 7 bases, and 6 bases stayed unmatched. The CDR3 DNA sequence: TGTGCCAGCAGCTTAGCGGTGGGACAGGGGAGAAATGAGCAGTTCTTC. This codes for CASSLAVGQGRNEQFF.

The V and J genes are TRBV5-1 and TRBJ2-5, with TRBD1 matching 8 bases. The closer fit of TRBJ2-7 to the DNA end suggests the J call may be wrong. Germline V lookup: CDR1 SGHRS, CDR2 YFSETQ. This CDR3 contains 15 residues. CDR3 nucleotide sequence: TGCGCCAGCAGCGGGGACAGGCGGGGCTCCTACGAGCAGTACTTC. Amino acids: CASSGDRRGSYEQYF.

The rearrangement uses TRBV6-1 and TRBJ1-3; TRBD1 agrees at 7 bases. Germline V lookup: CDR1 MNHNS, CDR2 SASEGT. Losses at the gene ends were 4 bases for V and 11 bases for J; bases not matched to a gene: 17. The CDR3 sequence is 16 residues long. CDR3 protein: CASSAATGLVGEPIYF. The CDR3 region has the DNA TGTGCCAGCAGTGCCGCGACAGGGCTGGTAGGAGAGCCCATATATTTT.

The chain uses TRBV6-5 and TRBJ1-1; D is uncertain. The ends were cut back, 7 bases at V and 7 bases at J, with 13 bases in the middle. In germline, CDR1 is MNHEY, CDR2 SVGAGI. This CDR3 is built from 12 residues. The CDR3 here is CASIFATGEAFF. CDR3 DNA: TGTGCCAGCATATTTGCAACCGGTGAAGCTTTCTTT.

A single count supports this clone. The gene calls are TRBV7-9 and TRBJ1-4; 8 positions match TRBD1. Trimming took 5 bases from V and 4 from J; bases not matched to a gene: 3. The germline CDR1 and CDR2 sequences are SEHNR and FQNEAQ (reference sequence). The CDR3 totals 14 residues. The CDR3 region is CASSLQGVNEKLFF. For the CDR3, the DNA is TGTGCCAGCAGCCTACAGGGGGTTAATGAAAAACTGTTTTTT.

The rearrangement links TRBV6-5 to TRBJ2-5; 7 positions agree with TRBD1. The J call may be in error: the DNA end matches TRBJ2-7 better. The germline V gene has CDR1 MNHEY and CDR2 SVGAGI. This CDR3 has 14 residues. CDR3 in amino acids: CASSYSGQSYEQYF. The DNA for the CDR3 is TGTGCCAGCAGTTACTCGGGACAGTCCTACGAGCAGTACTTC.

The chain combines TRBV5-1 with TRBJ2-1; D remains ambiguous. CDR3 length: 15 residues. Per the germline V gene, CDR1 is SGHRS and CDR2 is YFSETQ. V lost 5 bases and J 0 bases, leaving 12 bases between the germline ends. CDR3 residues: CASRMLSSSYNEQFF. The CDR3, as DNA: TGCGCCAGCAGGATGTTGAGTAGCTCCTACAATGAGCAGTTCTTC.

The rearrangement joins TRBV11-2 to TRBJ2-5; tentative D call: TRBD2 (7 bases). From germline, CDR1 is SGHAT and CDR2 FQNNGV. The CDR3 sequence is 15 residues long. Trimming pared 1 base from V and 2 bases from J, leaving 11 bases between. The DNA for the CDR3 is TGTGCCAGCAGCTTAGGGGGGAGGGGGCAAGAGACCCAGTACTTC. As protein: CASSLGGRGQETQYF.

The CDR3: CAWRVGAQTGELFF. CDR3 in DNA: TGTGCCTGGAGGGTGGGGGCGCAAACCGGGGAGCTGTTTTTT. The chain carries TRBV30 and TRBJ2-2, with D possibly being TRBD1 (6 bases). This CDR3 contains 14 residues. Germline CDR1 is GTSNPN and CDR2 is SVGIG (reference sequence). Trimming removed 3 bases at V and 5 bases at J, with 13 bases between.

This chain joins TRBV25-1 and TRBJ2-5; 8 bases map to TRBD2. CDR1 is MGHDK and CDR2 is SYGVNS in the germline V gene. The length of the CDR3 is 18 residues. With V trimmed by 2 bases and J by 2 bases, 13 bases remained unmatched. DNA of the CDR3: TGTGCCAGCAGTGAAGTAGGGAGTCTAGCGGGCTCACAAGAGACCCAGTACTTC. Its protein product is CASSEVGSLAGSQETQYF.

The sample holds a few counts of this clone. At one end the junction does not follow the germline gene, possibly because of a read error. The J gene is TRBJ1-1, the V gene TRBV19; 9 nucleotides agree with TRBD1. CDR1 and CDR2 (germline): LNHDA, SQIVND (reference sequence). This CDR3 contains 15 residues. CDR3 DNA sequence: TGTGCCAGTAGTCCCCAACAGGGGGCGAGCACTAAAGCTTTCTTT. It yields the protein CASSPQQGASTKAFF.

This clone was recorded a few times. In the same sample, other DNA sequences code for this CDR3. V gene TRBV4-2 combines with J gene TRBJ1-3; 8 bases agree with TRBD1. Unmatched junction bases numbered 4, after V lost 0 bases and J lost 0 bases. This CDR3 has 17 residues. Germline assignment: CDR1 LGHNA and CDR2 YNFKEQ. The CDR3 loop reads CASSQDRQGSSGNTIYF. The CDR3 DNA reads as TGTGCCAGCAGCCAAGACCGACAGGGGAGCTCTGGAAACACCATATATTTT.

The J gene is TRBJ2-4, the V gene TRBV18; 10 nucleotides line up with TRBD2. CDR1 is KGHSH, CDR2 LQKENI, per germline. This CDR3 spans 19 amino acids. Germline trimming cut 3 bases from V and 0 bases from J; bases unmatched to any gene: 11. For the CDR3, the DNA is TGTGCCAGCTCACCCCAGTGGGGGACTAGCGATTCAGCCAAAAACATTCAGTACTTC. This encodes CASSPQWGTSDSAKNIQYF. Variable domain in full (rest from reference TRBV18 and TRBJ2-4): NAGVMQNPRHLVRRRGQEARLRCSPMKGHSHVYWYRQLPEEGLKFMVYLQKENIIDESGMPKERFSAEFPKEGPSILRIQQVVRGDSAAYFCASSPQWGTSDSAKNIQYFGAGTRLSVL.

This chain joins TRBV18 and TRBJ2-3; D is perhaps TRBD2 (6 bases). This CDR3 contains 12 residues. Between the trimmed V and J ends, which lost 6 bases and 10 bases, there was a span of 14 bases. Germline V gives CDR1 KGHSH, CDR2 LQKENI. The CDR3 reads CASSGTEGPQYF. The CDR3 nucleotides read TGTGCCAGCTCGGGGACGGAGGGGCCGCAGTATTTT.

This clone has a single count. V gene TRBV28 combines with J gene TRBJ1-1; D may be TRBD1 (5 bases). Trimming removed 11 bases at V and 11 bases at J, with 27 bases between. In germline, CDR1 is MDHEN, CDR2 SYDVKM. There are 14 residues in the CDR3. DNA of the CDR3: TGTGCCGTGGAGAGGGGAGGAGGTAATAGTGGGGCTTTCTTT. As protein: CAVERGGGNSGAFF.

The chain employs TRBV15 and TRBJ2-3, with 7 bases lining up with TRBD2. This CDR3 has 16 residues. With 1 base clipped from V and 1 base from J, the junction kept 5 bases outside the gene matches. CDR1 and CDR2 from the germline V gene are LNHNV and YYDKDF (reference sequence). This CDR3 is CATSRGSTSGTDTQYF. The DNA of the CDR3 is TGTGCCACCAGCAGAGGCTCTACTAGCGGCACAGATACGCAGTATTTT.

Only a few counts were recorded for this clone. The CDR3, as DNA: TGTGCCAGCAGCGACTCCGGTATCCCGTCCCACAATGAGCAGTTCTTC. Amino acids: CASSDSGIPSHNEQFF. V and J are TRBV9 and TRBJ2-1; D uncertain. Trimming shortened V by 3 bases and J by 5 bases, and 18 bases separated the two germline ends. The CDR3 length is 16 residues. CDR1 SGDLS and CDR2 YYNGEE come from the germline V gene.

This sequence joins TRBV6-5 and TRBJ2-5; possible D gene TRBD1, 6 bases. The J call is uncertain, as TRBJ2-7 better fits the DNA end. The CDR3 length is 13 residues. Germline CDR1 MNHEY, CDR2 SVGAGI. The chain's CDR3 is CASSRDRTYEQYF. The CDR3 nucleotides are TGTGCCAGCAGTCGCGACAGGACTTACGAGCAGTACTTC.

V gene TRBV11-3 combines with J gene TRBJ2-2, with a weak D call TRBD1 (5 bases). This CDR3 comprises 15 residues. The V gene lost 2 bases and the J gene lost 2 bases, with 9 bases spanning the gap. CDR1 and CDR2 from the germline V gene are SGHNT and YENEEA. The CDR3: CASSLSGLNTGELFF. Here the CDR3 DNA reads TGTGCCAGCAGCTTATCAGGGTTAAACACCGGGGAGCTGTTTTTT.

The chain has TRBV10-1 and TRBJ1-2, with D uncertain. The CDR3 runs to 13 residues. Germline V CDR1 and CDR2: WNHNN, SYGVQD (reference sequence). The ends were cut back, 3 bases at V and 8 bases at J, with 13 bases in the middle. This chain's CDR3 is CASSEMVGLGYTF. Written as DNA, the CDR3 is TGCGCCAGCAGTGAAATGGTGGGCTTGGGCTACACCTTC.

This clone was detected a few times. This sequence joins TRBV5-6 and TRBJ2-1; D gene uncertain. The CDR3 runs 13 residues. CDR1 and CDR2 from the germline V gene are SGHDT and YYEEEE. V lost 6 bases, J lost 6 bases, and 13 bases lay in between. CDR3 protein: CASTDPSGNEQFF. CDR3 DNA sequence: TGTGCCAGCACCGACCCGTCGGGCAATGAGCAGTTCTTC.

J is TRBJ2-7 and V is TRBV7-6; possible D gene TRBD2, 5 bases. The V and J ends lost 5 bases and 2 bases respectively, with 19 bases between them. This CDR3 is built from 16 residues. CDR1 and CDR2 (germline): SGHVS, FNYEAQ. The DNA for the CDR3 is TGTGCCAGCAGCCCCAATCCCGGGGATAATACCTACGAGCAGTACTTC. Protein sequence: CASSPNPGDNTYEQYF.

The gene calls are TRBV7-9 and TRBJ2-7; D is perhaps TRBD1 (5 bases). From germline, CDR1 is SEHNR and CDR2 FQNEAQ (reference sequence). Trimming left V 5 bases short and J 7 bases short, with 21 bases between. The CDR3 is 15 amino acids. The CDR3 sequence is CASSPTAQGGVEQYF. The DNA for the CDR3 is TGTGCCAGCAGCCCTACCGCCCAGGGCGGCGTTGAGCAGTACTTC.

This sequence joins TRBV4-1 and TRBJ2-7; D call uncertain. Germline V gene sequence: CDR1 MGHRA, CDR2 YSYEKL. The CDR3 is 15 residues long. V was trimmed by 5 bases and J by 0 bases, leaving 14 bases between them. DNA for the CDR3: TGCGCCAGCAGCTGGAAGCCGACACCCTCCTACGAGCAGTACTTC. Its protein is CASSWKPTPSYEQYF.

In its sample, this clone was seen many times. The chain carries TRBV2 and TRBJ1-6, with 9 bases matching TRBD1. The germline CDR1 and CDR2 sequences are SNHLY and FYNNEI. With V trimmed by 3 bases and J by 7 bases, 7 bases remained unmatched. This CDR3 region has 16 residues. The CDR3 sequence is CASSEIEGQGNSPLHF. The DNA of the CDR3 is TGTGCCAGCAGTGAGATTGAGGGACAGGGCAATTCACCCCTCCACTTT.

This sequence joins TRBV5-4 and TRBJ2-1, with TRBD2 identical over 10 bases. CDR1 and CDR2 (germline): SGHNT, YYREEE (reference sequence). The CDR3 is 15 residues long. The J segment lost 6 bases and the V segment lost 7 bases, leaving 10 bases of the junction unmatched. The CDR3 protein is CASERALAGVNEQFF. CDR3 nucleotides: TGTGCCAGCGAGCGAGCTCTAGCGGGGGTCAATGAGCAGTTCTTC.